This TCR beta chain was identified in a study of T cells in Graves' hyperthyroidism and ophthalmopathy. As for the study in general: Peripheral blood was drawn at first diagnosis, prior to all treatment.

From RNA transcripts, TCR beta CDR3 regions were amplified. HTBI primers drove first-round RT-PCR of the TCR CDR3. TCRdb called the multiplex PCR reads again in MiXCR, with one record for every CDR3 protein. The sample has about 610,000 distinct CDR3 sequences, roughly 15% seen once. This clonotype was observed many times. This CDR3 has 12 residues. Germline CDR1 reads MDHEN; CDR2 reads SYDVKM. V was shortened by 9 bases and J by 2 bases, with 10 bases between the two germline ends. Sequencing used blood. The source is a woman between 35 and 50 years old with Graves' ophthalmopathy. The genes are TRBV28 and TRBJ1-2; D uncertain. As DNA, the CDR3 is TGTGCCAGTCCGACGGACAACTATGGCTACACCTTC. It encodes CASPTDNYGYTF.